These 26 T cell receptor beta chains were all obtained from the same sample, sequenced in a study of T cell responses to AZD1222 COVID-19 vaccine. Sequenced by immunoSEQ multiplex PCR; TCRdb stores in-frame clones only, minus some. This repertoire shows approximately 140,000 clones, around 90% found once; its top ten account for 3% to 4%. Sample: peripheral blood, taken 28 days after the second AZD1222 dose. Source of these receptors: an adult who received the AZD1222 COVID-19 vaccine.

The table lists this clone with a count of one. The chain is built from TRBV2 and TRBJ2-7; D could derive from TRBD1 or TRBD2 (6 bases each). The CDR3 totals 14 residues. The germline V gene has CDR1 SNHLY and CDR2 FYNNEI. The V gene lost 2 bases and the J gene lost 4 bases, with 12 bases spanning the gap. The CDR3 sequence is CASSERAGTYEQYF. The CDR3 DNA is TGTGCCAGCAGTGAAAGGGCGGGGACATACGAGCAGTACTTC.

V usage is TRBV27 and J usage is TRBJ1-5; D is perhaps TRBD1 (5 bases). V was cut by 4 bases and J by 9 bases, with 13 bases left in between. CDR1 and CDR2 from the germline V gene are MNHEY and SMNVEV (reference sequence). The CDR3 sequence is 13 residues long. The CDR3 nucleotides are TGTGCCAGCAGTTCTCCAGGGTCCGGGCCCCAGCATTTT. Protein product: CASSSPGSGPQHF.

This chain uses TRBV3-1 (or the pseudogene TRBV3-2) with TRBJ1-3, with D unclear. The CDR3 loop spans 13 amino acids. V lost 7 bases, J lost 2 bases, and 9 bases lay in between. The germline gives CDR1 LGHDT, CDR2 YNNKEL (reference sequence). In nucleotides, the CDR3 is TGTGCCAGCACACTCGGGGCTGGAAACACCATATATTTT. This sequence encodes CASTLGAGNTIYF.

This chain connects TRBV7-9 to TRBJ2-7; D unclear. CDR3 length: 15 amino acids. Germline assignment: CDR1 SEHNR and CDR2 FQNEAQ (reference sequence). Trimming pared 1 base from V and 3 bases from J, leaving 13 bases between. This CDR3 is CASSLDAGLFYEQYF. The CDR3 DNA reads TGTGCCAGCAGCTTAGACGCCGGGTTGTTCTACGAGCAGTACTTC.

The chain joins TRBV5-4 to TRBJ2-2; 15 nucleotides align to TRBD2. CDR3 length equals 18 residues. V was clipped by 4 bases and J by 5 bases; unmatched bases: 9. The germline gives CDR1 SGHNT, CDR2 YYREEE (reference sequence). The CDR3 is CASSPGLAGGPDTGELFF. CDR3 DNA sequence: TGTGCCAGCAGCCCCGGACTAGCGGGAGGGCCAGATACCGGGGAGCTGTTTTTT.

CDR3 coding DNA: TGTGCCAGCAGTGAGGCGATGTGGGACACTGAAGCTTTCTTT. It yields the protein CASSEAMWDTEAFF. The V gene is TRBV25-1, the J gene TRBJ1-1; D gene unclear. Germline V CDR1 and CDR2: MGHDK, SYGVNS. This CDR3 has 14 amino acids. Trimming took 3 bases from V and 3 from J, leaving 11 bases between them.

The chain couples TRBV30 to TRBJ2-5, with D possibly being TRBD2 (6 bases). Germline loops: CDR1 GTSNPN, CDR2 SVGIG (reference sequence). This CDR3 comprises 14 residues. Trimming cost V 5 bases and J 5 bases, with 18 bases left between them. In DNA, the CDR3 is TGTGCCTGGGGAGCTAGCGCCCATACGGAGACCCAGTACTTC. Protein sequence: CAWGASAHTETQYF.

The CDR3 protein is CSVGGRSGETGELFF. The DNA for the CDR3 is TGCAGCGTGGGAGGGCGTAGCGGGGAAACCGGGGAGCTGTTTTTT. This chain connects TRBV29-1 to TRBJ2-2, with 8 bases lining up with TRBD2. After removal of 6 bases from V and 5 bases from J, the junction contained 11 bases not matched to a gene. This CDR3 region has 15 residues. CDR1 is SQVTM, CDR2 ANQGSEA, per germline.

The chain recombines TRBV11-3 with TRBJ2-3, with D uncertain. Looked up from germline, CDR1 is SGHNT and CDR2 is YENEEA. The V and J ends lost 8 bases and 0 bases respectively, with 9 bases between them. CDR3 length: 13 residues. Here the CDR3 DNA reads TGTGCCAGCGGACGCGGTAGCACAGATACGCAGTATTTT. Its translation: CASGRGSTDTQYF.

The rearrangement joins TRBV5-1 to TRBJ2-3; 7 nucleotides agree with TRBD1. The J segment lost 6 bases and the V segment lost 2 bases, leaving 3 bases of the junction unmatched. The CDR3 runs to 13 residues. CDR1 and CDR2 (germline): SGHRS, YFSETQ. Written as DNA, the CDR3 is TGCGCCAGCAGCTTAGACAGGGCGGATACGCAGTATTTT. Encoded protein: CASSLDRADTQYF.

The chain recombines TRBV29-1 with TRBJ2-6; D is perhaps TRBD1 or TRBD2 (5 bases each). Germline CDR1 SQVTM, CDR2 ANQGSEA. Deletions cut 5 bases from V and 3 bases from J, with 11 bases between. This CDR3 is built from 14 residues. The CDR3 region is CSVRGAGGANVLTF. CDR3 nucleotide sequence: TGCAGCGTTCGAGGGGCGGGTGGGGCCAACGTCCTGACTTTC.

This chain links TRBV5-5 with TRBJ2-5, with TRBD2 matching over 8 bases. The CDR3 covers 13 residues. Germline V gene lookup returns CDR1 SGHKS and CDR2 YYEKEE (reference sequence). Trimming cost V 4 bases and J 5 bases; bases outside gene matches: 4. The CDR3 DNA reads as TGTGCCAGCAGCCCGCGGGGGGCTGAGACCCAGTACTTC. It specifies CASSPRGAETQYF.

The chain joins TRBV2 to TRBJ1-6; D gene unclear. This CDR3 spans 11 amino acids. Per germline, CDR1 SNHLY and CDR2 FYNNEI. V was trimmed by 8 bases and J by 8 bases, leaving 7 bases between them. This CDR3 is CASRVDSPLHF. CDR3 nucleotide sequence: TGTGCCAGCCGGGTGGATTCACCCCTCCACTTT.

This rearrangement joins TRBV3-1 (or the pseudogene TRBV3-2) to TRBJ1-4; D gene uncertain. V shed 1 base and J shed 11 bases, with 11 bases lying between them. CDR1 and CDR2 (germline): LGHDT, YNNKEL (reference sequence). This CDR3 comprises 13 residues. CDR3 DNA sequence: TGTGCCAGCAGCCAAGCGTTGAGTTCCAAACTGTTTTTT. Its protein product is CASSQALSSKLFF.

The gene calls are TRBV5-1 and TRBJ2-7, with 8 bases lining up with TRBD2. Germline loops: CDR1 SGHRS, CDR2 YFSETQ. This CDR3 region has 15 residues. Trimming removed 3 bases from V and 5 bases from J; junction bases left unmatched: 10. The DNA for the CDR3 is TGCGCCAGCAGCTCAAAGCGGGAGAGGTGGGACGAGCAGTACTTC. Translation gives CASSSKRERWDEQYF.

This clone was recorded once. The rearrangement uses TRBV6-1 and TRBJ2-5; D is perhaps TRBD1 or TRBD2 (5 bases each). V was shortened by 0 bases and J by 7 bases, with 18 bases between the two germline ends. This CDR3 region has 16 residues. The germline CDR1 and CDR2 sequences are MNHNS and SASEGT. The CDR3 DNA sequence: TGTGCCAGCAGTGAAGCGCTCGGGGTAGAGAGGGGGACCCAGTACTTC. Protein product: CASSEALGVERGTQYF.

This clone was seen only once. This sequence joins TRBV7-9 and TRBJ1-1; 9 nucleotides agree with TRBD1. The CDR3 loop spans 15 amino acids. After removal of 4 bases from V and 4 bases from J, the junction contained 7 bases not matched to a gene. Germline CDR1 SEHNR, CDR2 FQNEAQ (reference sequence). Written as DNA, the CDR3 is TGTGCCAGCAGCTCCACACAGGGGGCCCCCACTGAAGCTTTCTTT. Translating it yields CASSSTQGAPTEAFF.

Only one count was recorded for this clone. The chain is built from TRBV6-2 or TRBV6-3 and TRBJ2-3; no definite D call. The CDR3 is 13 residues long. The germline gives CDR1 MNHEY, CDR2 SVGEGT. V lost 3 bases, J lost 4 bases, and 8 bases lay in between. CDR3 sequence: CASSYLPADTQYF. In DNA form, the CDR3 reads TGTGCCAGCAGTTATCTCCCGGCAGATACGCAGTATTTT.

This chain connects TRBV11-2 to TRBJ1-1, with D unclear. The length of the CDR3 is 12 residues. V lost 5 bases, J lost 11 bases, and 15 bases lay in between. Germline CDR1 SGHAT, CDR2 FQNNGV. In nucleotides, the CDR3 is TGTGCCAGCAGCCCCGCCTCGACGCACGCTTTCTTT. Protein product: CASSPASTHAFF.

The V gene is TRBV19, the J gene TRBJ1-3; D remains ambiguous. This CDR3 has 15 residues. Trimming shortened V by 1 base and J by 0 bases, and 7 bases separated the two germline ends. The germline V gene encodes CDR1 LNHDA and CDR2 SQIVND (reference sequence). The CDR3 region has the DNA TGTGCCAGTAGTATAGCTCCGCGCTCTGGAAACACCATATATTTT. This encodes CASSIAPRSGNTIYF. The full variable domain, its missing parts supplied by reference TRBV19 and TRBJ1-3, is DGGITQSPKYLFRKEGQNVTLSCEQNLNHDAMYWYRQDPGQGLRLIYYSQIVNDFQKGDIAEGYSVSREKKESFPLTVTSAQKNPTAFYLCASSIAPRSGNTIYFGEGSWLTVV.

The genes are TRBV24-1 and TRBJ2-3; 13 nucleotides match TRBD2. CDR1 and CDR2 (germline): KGHDR, SFDVKD. This CDR3 comprises 17 residues. The trim removed 6 bases at V and 4 bases at J, leaving 9 bases unmatched. CDR3 protein: CATSTSGRVIGADTQYF. CDR3 coding DNA: TGTGCCACCAGTACTAGCGGGAGGGTGATCGGGGCAGATACGCAGTATTTT.

The V gene is TRBV6-5, the J gene TRBJ1-3, with 7 bases aligning to TRBD1. CDR1 and CDR2 (germline): MNHEY, SVGAGI. The CDR3 consists of 13 residues. V lost 2 bases, J lost 10 bases, and 5 bases stayed unmatched. CDR3 DNA sequence: TGTGCCAGCAGTTACCGGAAGGGGGCGACCATATATTTT. This encodes CASSYRKGATIYF.

The chain employs TRBV5-1 and TRBJ1-2, with D possibly being TRBD1 (6 bases). The CDR3 loop spans 14 amino acids. Per germline, CDR1 SGHRS and CDR2 YFSETQ. The germline V and J ends were trimmed by 0 bases and 5 bases, with 11 bases remaining between them. CDR3 loop: CASSLGGLQYGYTF. The CDR3 nucleotides read TGCGCCAGCAGCTTGGGGGGGCTTCAATATGGCTACACCTTC.

Regarding this clone: Sequence at one end of the junction differs from germline and may be a read error. This chain uses TRBV5-1 with TRBJ1-1; D ambiguous. The CDR3 has 13 amino acids. CDR1 and CDR2 from the germline V gene are SGHRS and YFSETQ. The CDR3 DNA is TGCGCCAGCAGTTTGGGAGGTTTCACTGAAGCTTTCTTT. Its translation: CASSLGGFTEAFF.

The chain couples TRBV20-1 to TRBJ1-4; D not resolved. The CDR3 length is 11 residues. Per the germline V gene, CDR1 is DFQATT and CDR2 is SNEGSKA (reference sequence). Trimming pared 6 bases from V and 7 bases from J, leaving 9 bases between. The CDR3 spells CSAPEREKLFF. CDR3 sequence (DNA): TGCAGTGCCCCAGAACGTGAAAAACTGTTTTTT.

This chain joins TRBV20-1 and TRBJ1-2; TRBD1 might be the D (5 bases). Germline loops: CDR1 DFQATT, CDR2 SNEGSKA (reference sequence). The CDR3 spans 14 residues. V lost 3 bases to trimming and J lost 3 bases, with 14 bases between them. CDR3 coding DNA: TGCAGTGCTAGTACAGGCCCTAGCTACTATGGCTACACCTTC. This gives the protein CSASTGPSYYGYTF.